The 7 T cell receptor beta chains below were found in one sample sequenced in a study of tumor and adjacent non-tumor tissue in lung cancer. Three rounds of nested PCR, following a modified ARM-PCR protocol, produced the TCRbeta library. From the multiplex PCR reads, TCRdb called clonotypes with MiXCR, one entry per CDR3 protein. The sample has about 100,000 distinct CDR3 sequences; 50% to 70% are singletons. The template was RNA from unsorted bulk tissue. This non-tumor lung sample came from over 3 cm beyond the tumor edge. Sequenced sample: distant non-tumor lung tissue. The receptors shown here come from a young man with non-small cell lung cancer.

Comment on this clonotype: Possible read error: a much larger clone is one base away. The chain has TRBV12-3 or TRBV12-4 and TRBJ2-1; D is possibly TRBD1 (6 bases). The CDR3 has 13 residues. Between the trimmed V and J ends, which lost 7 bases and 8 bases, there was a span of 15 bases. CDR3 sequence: CASIRQEGDEQFF. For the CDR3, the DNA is TGTGCCAGCATTCGACAGGAAGGGGATGAGCAGTTCTTC.

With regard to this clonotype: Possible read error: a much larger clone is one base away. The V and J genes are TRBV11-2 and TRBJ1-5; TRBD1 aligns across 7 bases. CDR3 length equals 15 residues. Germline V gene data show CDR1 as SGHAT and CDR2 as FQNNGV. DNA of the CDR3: TGTGCCAGCAGCTCTACGACAGGGTGCAATCAGCCCCAGCGTTTT. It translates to CASSSTTGCNQPQRF.

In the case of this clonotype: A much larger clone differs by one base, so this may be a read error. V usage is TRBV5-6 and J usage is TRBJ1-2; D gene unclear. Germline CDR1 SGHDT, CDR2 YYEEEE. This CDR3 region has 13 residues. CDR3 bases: TGTGCCAGCAGCTTTGGCGGGAACTTTGGCTACACCTTC. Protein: CASSFGGNFGYTF.

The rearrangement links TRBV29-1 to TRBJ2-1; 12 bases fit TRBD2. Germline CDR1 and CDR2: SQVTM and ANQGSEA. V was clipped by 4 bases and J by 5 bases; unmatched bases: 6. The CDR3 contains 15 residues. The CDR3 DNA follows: TGCAGCGTTGTTCAGACTAGCGGGAGAAACAATGAGCAGTTCTTC. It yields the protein CSVVQTSGRNNEQFF.

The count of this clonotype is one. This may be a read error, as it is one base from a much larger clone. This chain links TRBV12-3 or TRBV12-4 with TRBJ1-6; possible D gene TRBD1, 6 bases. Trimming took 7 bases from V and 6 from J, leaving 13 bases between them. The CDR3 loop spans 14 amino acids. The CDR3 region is CASTFRGGNSPLHF. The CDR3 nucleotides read TGTGCCAGCACCTTCAGGGGAGGTAATTCACCCCTCCACTTT.

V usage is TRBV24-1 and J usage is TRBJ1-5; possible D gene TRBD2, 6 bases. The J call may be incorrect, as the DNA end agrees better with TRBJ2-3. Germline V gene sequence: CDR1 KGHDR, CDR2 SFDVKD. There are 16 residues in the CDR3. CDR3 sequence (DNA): TGTGCCACCAAATTCCCGGGAGAGATATACAATCAGCCCCAGTATTTT. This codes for CATKFPGEIYNQPQYF.

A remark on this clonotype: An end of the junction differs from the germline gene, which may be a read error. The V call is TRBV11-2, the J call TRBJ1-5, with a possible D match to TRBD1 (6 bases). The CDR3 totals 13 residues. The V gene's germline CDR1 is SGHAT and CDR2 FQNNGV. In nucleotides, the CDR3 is TGTGCCAGCGGCTTAGGGGACAAACAGCCCCAGCATTTT. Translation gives CASGLGDKQPQHF.